This entry concerns a single T cell receptor beta chain. Its target is not known. This entry belongs to a study of type 1 and type 2 diabetes patients. Study-wide context: Participants included type 1 and type 2 diabetes patients plus nondiabetic controls.

The PCR template was genomic DNA. The TCR beta CDR3 region was amplified using 30 forward and 13 reverse primers. TCRdb re-analysed the multiplex PCR reads in MiXCR, keeping a single row per CDR3 protein. The sample lists a few hundred thousand distinct CDR3 sequences; around 50% were seen once. Study observations and caveats: In type 2 diabetes, highly-expanded CD4+ clones took a median around 4% of reads. Type 1 diabetes repertoires were significantly less diverse than type 2 diabetes ones.

Germline V lookup: CDR1 MNHNS, CDR2 SASEGT. V lost 0 bases and J lost 4; bases outside the gene matches: 3. The CDR3 consists of 15 residues. Each diabetic donor fulfilled classification criteria for either type 1 or type 2. The specimen was peripheral blood mononuclear cells (PBMCs). The chain joins TRBV6-1 to TRBJ2-3; 8 bases fit TRBD2. This TCR was sampled from a young man with type 2 diabetes. CDR3 sequence reads: CASSEATGGPDTQYF. The CDR3 nucleotides read TGTGCCAGCAGTGAAGCGACGGGGGGGCCAGATACGCAGTATTTT.